This T cell receptor (beta chain) was captured by sequencing in a study of spatial heterogeneity in lung cancer. Study outcomes and limitations: For expanded intratumoral alpha and beta TCRs, counts tracked tumor mutation counts. Alpha chain coverage of tumor T cells was estimated at roughly 6.9%, and beta chain coverage at approximately 13%.

TCR cDNA molecules each had a unique molecular identifier. TCRdb independently ran MiXCR on the 5' RACE reads; one entry per CDR3 protein. Of approximately 9,000 distinct CDR3 sequences detected, 4.5% appear once; the ten largest clones hold 11%. This clonotype was counted at least ten times. Its antigen is unidentified. Noted time point: sample taken at primary tumor resection. Untreated early-stage non-small cell lung cancer patients, 72 in total, were the donors. The specimen was lung tumor tissue, collected at surgery. The receptor was derived from a female donor with early-stage non-small cell lung cancer.

The CDR3: CASSFGGDANEKLFF. In DNA form, the CDR3 reads TGTGCCAGCAGTTTCGGGGGCGATGCTAATGAAAAACTGTTTTTT. The chain combines TRBV12-3 or TRBV12-4 with TRBJ1-4; D perhaps matches TRBD1 (6 bases). The CDR3 contains 15 residues. V dropped 3 bases and J dropped 3 bases, with 11 bases sitting between them.